A single sample gave rise to the 10 T cell receptor beta chains below, sequenced in a study of identical twins. MiXCR, applied by TCRdb to the 5' RACE reads, yields one record per CDR3 protein. The repertoire holds around 480,000 distinct CDR3 sequences, with around 14% as singletons. The same data also contributed to another study, on yellow fever vaccine responses in identical twins.

Sequenced input: CD4+ T cells sorted from blood. All receptors come from a woman aged 18-29 years in good health.

This clonotype came up a few times. The rearrangement uses TRBV7-2 and TRBJ2-7; maybe TRBD2 (6 bases). The CDR3 loop spans 14 amino acids. Germline V CDR1 and CDR2: SGHTA, FQGNSA. With 7 bases removed from V and 2 bases from J, the gap between germline ends came to 15 bases. The CDR3 loop reads CASMEGSSPYEQYF. In DNA, the CDR3 is TGTGCCAGCATGGAGGGCAGCTCCCCCTACGAGCAGTACTTC.

This sequence joins TRBV3-1 and TRBJ2-4; no firm D call. Germline V gene sequence: CDR1 LGHDT, CDR2 YNNKEL (reference sequence). The CDR3 is 15 residues long. Trimming removed 1 base at V and 1 base at J, with 8 bases between. The DNA of the CDR3 is TGTGCCAGCAGCCAAGTTGCTCTTGCCAAAAACATTCAGTACTTC. It specifies CASSQVALAKNIQYF.

This clonotype showed up just a few times. This chain joins TRBV14 and TRBJ1-4; 7 bases are shared with TRBD1. The CDR3 extends over 16 amino acids. Germline lookup yields CDR1 SGHDN and CDR2 FVKESK. The junction had 12 bases not matched to a gene; V was cut back by 4 bases and J by 7 bases. CDR3 sequence: CASSRTDRARGEKLFF. The CDR3, as DNA: TGTGCCAGCAGCCGGACAGACAGGGCTAGGGGTGAAAAACTGTTTTTT.

This clonotype was seen a handful of times. CDR3 sequence: CASSARNEQFF. The DNA for the CDR3 is TGTGCCAGCAGCGCCCGCAATGAGCAGTTCTTC. This chain connects TRBV28 to TRBJ2-1, with D uncertain. Germline loops: CDR1 MDHEN, CDR2 SYDVKM. CDR3 length: 11 amino acids. V was pared by 6 bases and J by 6 bases, with 6 bases between.

This clonotype was seen at least ten times. The rearrangement uses TRBV7-3 and TRBJ2-3, with a possible D match to TRBD2 (6 bases). The CDR3 runs to 13 residues. The germline V gene has CDR1 SGHTA and CDR2 FQGTGA. V lost 6 bases and J 5 bases, leaving 12 bases between the germline ends. CDR3 bases: TGTGCCAGCAGTTTAGCGGTTAGAGATACGCAGTATTTT. Translation gives CASSLAVRDTQYF.

This clonotype appeared a few times. CDR3 sequence (DNA): TGCAGCGTAGCCATGACACTCTCGTTATCGGAAGCTTTCTTT. Translating gives CSVAMTLSLSEAFF. V gene TRBV29-1 combines with J gene TRBJ1-1; the D is unclear. V was cut by 6 bases and J by 8 bases, with 22 bases left in between. This CDR3 is built from 14 residues. CDR1 SQVTM and CDR2 ANQGSEA come from the germline V gene.

The table lists this clonotype with a few counts. The genes are TRBV3-1 and TRBJ2-7; D gene uncertain. There are 12 residues in the CDR3. V lost 4 bases and J lost 4, with 8 bases in between. The germline V gene encodes CDR1 LGHDT and CDR2 YNNKEL (reference sequence). CDR3 sequence (DNA): TGTGCCAGCAGCCGCCAGAATTACGAGCAGTACTTC. Translated, it gives CASSRQNYEQYF.

This clonotype was counted between two and nine times. CDR3 sequence: CASSPTGVGYNEQFF. CDR3 DNA: TGTGCCAGTAGTCCCACAGGGGTAGGGTACAATGAGCAGTTCTTC. The chain links TRBV19 to TRBJ2-1, with 7 bases aligning to TRBD1. Per the germline V gene, CDR1 is LNHDA and CDR2 is SQIVND (reference sequence). The CDR3 has 15 amino acids. After removal of 5 bases from V and 4 bases from J, the junction contained 8 bases not matched to a gene.

This clonotype came up a few times. This rearrangement joins TRBV5-1 to TRBJ1-1; D ambiguous. The germline CDR1 and CDR2 sequences are SGHRS and YFSETQ. V was shortened by 5 bases and J by 2 bases, with 10 bases between the two germline ends. The CDR3 extends over 13 amino acids. CDR3 residues: CASRFNSNTEAFF. The CDR3 region has the DNA TGCGCCAGCAGGTTCAACAGTAACACTGAAGCTTTCTTT.

This clonotype was detected a few times. This sequence joins TRBV15 and TRBJ2-1, with D tentatively TRBD1 (7 bases). CDR3 size: 17 residues. CDR1 LNHNV and CDR2 YYDKDF come from the germline V gene (reference sequence). V lost 0 bases and J 7 bases, leaving 19 bases between the germline ends. In nucleotides, the CDR3 is TGTGCCACCAGCAGAGAATTACAGGGGACTGATGGGAATGAGCAGTTCTTC. Protein: CATSRELQGTDGNEQFF.